A selection of T cell receptor beta chains follows, all from one sample in a study of blood T cell repertoires in COVID-19. TCRdb keeps only in-frame clones here, not all; method: immunoSEQ multiplex PCR. The profile shows over 200,000 clones, about nine tenths of them singletons. The sequenced sample consisted of PBMCs or T cells enriched from blood (not recorded which). All receptors derive from a woman between 50 and 59 years old in a cohort exposed to, infected with or recovered from COVID-19 (not recorded which). CDR3s include the opening cysteine and the closing phenylalanine or tryptophan. The D gene is left open where the match is weak. The size field is filled for only some rows; it gives once, few, many or a size class.

V	D	size	J	DNA	CDR3
TRBV6-8	TRBD2	NA	TRBJ2-1	TGTGCCAGCAGTTACTCGAGAACTAGCGGGGGGGCCCCAGCCCTCGATGAGCAGTTCTTC	CASSYSRTSGGAPALDEQFF
TRBV6-6	NA	NA	TRBJ1-1	TGTGCCAGCAGTCAGGGACACAAGAACACTGAAGCTTTCTTT	CASSQGHKNTEAFF
TRBV7-3	TRBD1	NA	TRBJ1-4	TGTGCCAGCAGCTCACCGGGACAGCATAATGAAAAACTGTTTTTT	CASSSPGQHNEKLFF
TRBV7-9	NA	few	TRBJ1-2	TGTGCCAGCAGCTTACGCGGACTCCCAGGCTACACCTTC	CASSLRGLPGYTF
TRBV7-2	TRBD1	NA	TRBJ1-2	TGTGCCAGCAGCTTTGACAGGGGGGGTAACTATGGCTACACCTTC	CASSFDRGGNYGYTF
TRBV28	NA	NA	TRBJ1-5	TGTGCCAGCAGTTTAGGGCGCCCAGGGTCCCAGCATTTT	CASSLGRPGSQHF
TRBV10-2	NA	NA	TRBJ2-5	TGCGCCAGCAGTGGTAGTCAGGGGGGGACCCAGTACTTC	CASSGSQGGTQYF
TRBV5-5	NA	few	TRBJ2-7	TGTGCCAGCAGCTTCAACCACAGGATCACCTACGAGCAGTACTTC	CASSFNHRITYEQYF
TRBV5-4	TRBD1	NA	TRBJ1-6	TGTGCCAGCAGCCCCAGACAGGGGCCTGCCGGTTATAATTCACCCCTCCACTTT	CASSPRQGPAGYNSPLHF
TRBV7-2	NA	NA	TRBJ2-7	TGTGCCAGCAGCTTAGTGGCCTATCGTGCAGGGAGGAACGAGCAGTACTTC	CASSLVAYRAGRNEQYF
TRBV27	TRBD1	few	TRBJ2-1	TGTGCCAGCAGGACCGGGACAGGTTCCTACAATGAGCAGTTCTTC	CASRTGTGSYNEQFF
TRBV7-9	TRBD1	NA	TRBJ1-2	TGTGCCAGCAGCTTTAACAGGGGGGAAGGCTACACCTTC	CASSFNRGEGYTF
TRBV4-2	TRBD1	few	TRBJ1-2	TGTGCCAGCAGGGGGCTCGGACAGGGTCTAATCAACTATGGCTACACCTTC	CASRGLGQGLINYGYTF
TRBV4-1	NA	NA	TRBJ2-2	TGCGCCAGCAGCCAAGATCGGGTTTTCGGGGAGCTGTTTTTT	CASSQDRVFGELFF
TRBV12-3/TRBV12-4	TRBD1	NA	TRBJ1-1	TGTGCCAGCAGGGACAGGGAGGGGACTGAAGCTTTCTTT	CASRDREGTEAFF
TRBV10-2	NA	NA	TRBJ2-5	TGCGCCAGCAGTGATGTCCGACAACCTCCAGAGACCCAGTACTTC	CASSDVRQPPETQYF
TRBV28	NA	NA	TRBJ1-2	TGTGCCAGCGTCTCTAACTATGGCTACACCTTC	CASVSNYGYTF
TRBV7-2	TRBD1	NA	TRBJ1-6	TGTGCCAGCAGGCCCGATGGGGTCGGGACAGGGGTTGAGAATTCACCCCTCCACTTT	CASRPDGVGTGVENSPLHF
TRBV4-3	NA	once	TRBJ1-4	TGCGCCAGCAGCCAAGTAAGGGGACTCAATGAAAAACTGTTTTTT	CASSQVRGLNEKLFF
TRBV28	TRBD2	NA	TRBJ2-7	TGTGCCAGCAGTTTATACAAGACGGGGAGGGGCGGCGAGCAGTACTTC	CASSLYKTGRGGEQYF
TRBV27	NA	NA	TRBJ1-5	TGTGCCAGCAGTTTGAACAGGGCGAATCAGCCCCAGCATTTT	CASSLNRANQPQHF
TRBV28	TRBD2	NA	TRBJ2-1	TGTGCCAGCAGTTTATTGGCGGGGGTCAACAATGAGCAGTTCTTC	CASSLLAGVNNEQFF
TRBV5-6	TRBD1	NA	TRBJ2-2	TGTGCCAGCAGCTCTACGACAGGGCAACACCCGAACACCGGGGAGCTGTTTTTT	CASSSTTGQHPNTGELFF
TRBV5-5	NA	NA	TRBJ2-7	TGTGCCAGCCAGTTTGAACATTCCTACGAGCAGTACTTC	CASQFEHSYEQYF
TRBV29-1	NA	NA	TRBJ2-1	TGCAGCGTTAACGAGGGTAGCCGGCTCTACAATGAGCAGTTCTTC	CSVNEGSRLYNEQFF
TRBV5-8	NA	NA	TRBJ2-7	TGTGCCAGCAGCAGGGGGATCTCCTCCTACGAGCAGTACTTC	CASSRGISSYEQYF
TRBV20-1	NA	once	TRBJ2-7	TGCAGTGCCCAACAGGCACACGAGCAGTACTTC	CSAQQAHEQYF
TRBV5-6	TRBD2	NA	TRBJ2-3	TGTGCCAGCAGCCTAGGGACTAGCGGTTCCACAGATACGCAGTATTTT	CASSLGTSGSTDTQYF
TRBV27	TRBD1	NA	TRBJ2-7	TGTGCCAGCGGAGTGGGACAGTCCTACGAGCAGTACTTC	CASGVGQSYEQYF